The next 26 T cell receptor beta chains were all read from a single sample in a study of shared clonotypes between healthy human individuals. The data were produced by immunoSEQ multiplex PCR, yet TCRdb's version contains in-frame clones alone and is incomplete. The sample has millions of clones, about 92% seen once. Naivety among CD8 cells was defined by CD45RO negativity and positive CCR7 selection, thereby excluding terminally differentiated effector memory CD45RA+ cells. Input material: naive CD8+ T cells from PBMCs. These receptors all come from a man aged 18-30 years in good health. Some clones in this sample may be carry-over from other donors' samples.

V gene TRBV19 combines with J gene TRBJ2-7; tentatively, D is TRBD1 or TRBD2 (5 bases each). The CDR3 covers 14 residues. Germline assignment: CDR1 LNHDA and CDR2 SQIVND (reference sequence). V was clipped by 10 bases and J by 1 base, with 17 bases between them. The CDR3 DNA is TGTGCCACCTCCCGGGACGGATTTTCCTACGAGCAGTACTTC. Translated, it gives CATSRDGFSYEQYF.

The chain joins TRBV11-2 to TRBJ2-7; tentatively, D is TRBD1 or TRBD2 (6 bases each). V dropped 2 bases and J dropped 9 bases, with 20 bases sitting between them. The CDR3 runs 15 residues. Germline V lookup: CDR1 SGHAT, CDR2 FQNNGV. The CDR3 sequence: CASSLNPEGKGGQYF. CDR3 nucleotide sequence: TGTGCCAGCAGCTTAAATCCGGAGGGTAAAGGGGGGCAGTACTTC. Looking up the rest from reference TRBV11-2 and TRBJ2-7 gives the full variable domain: EAGVAQSPRYKIIEKRQSVAFWCNPISGHATLYWYQQILGQGPKLLIQFQNNGVVDDSQLPKDRFSAERLKGVDSTLKIQPAKLEDSAVYLCASSLNPEGKGGQYFGPGTRLTVT.

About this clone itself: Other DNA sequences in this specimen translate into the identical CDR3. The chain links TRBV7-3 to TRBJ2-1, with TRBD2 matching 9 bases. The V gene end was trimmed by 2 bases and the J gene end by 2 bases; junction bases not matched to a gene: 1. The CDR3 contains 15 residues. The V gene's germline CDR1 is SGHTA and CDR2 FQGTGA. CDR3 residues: CASSLLAGTYNEQFF. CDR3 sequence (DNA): TGTGCCAGCAGCTTACTAGCGGGAACCTACAATGAGCAGTTCTTC. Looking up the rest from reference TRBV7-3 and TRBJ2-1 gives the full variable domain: GAGVSQTPSNKVTEKGKYVELRCDPISGHTALYWYRQSLGQGPEFLIYFQGTGAADDSGLPNDRFFAVRPEGSVSTLKIQRTERGDSAVYLCASSLLAGTYNEQFFGPGTRLTVL.

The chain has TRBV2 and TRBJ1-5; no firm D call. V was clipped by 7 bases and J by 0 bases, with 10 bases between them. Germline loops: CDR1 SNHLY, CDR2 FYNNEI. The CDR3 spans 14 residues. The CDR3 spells CASMRDVSNQPQHF. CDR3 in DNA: TGTGCCAGCATGAGAGACGTTAGCAATCAGCCCCAGCATTTT.

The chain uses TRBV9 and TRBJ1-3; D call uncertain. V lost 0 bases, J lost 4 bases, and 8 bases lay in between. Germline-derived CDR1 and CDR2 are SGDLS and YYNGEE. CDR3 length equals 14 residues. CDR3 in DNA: TGTGCCAGCAGCGTAGTTGGACTAGGAAACACCATATATTTT. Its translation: CASSVVGLGNTIYF.

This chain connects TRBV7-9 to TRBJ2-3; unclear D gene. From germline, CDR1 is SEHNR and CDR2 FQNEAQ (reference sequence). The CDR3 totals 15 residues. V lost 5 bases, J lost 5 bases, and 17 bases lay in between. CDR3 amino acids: CASSPRLGRGDTQYF. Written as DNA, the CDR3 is TGTGCCAGCAGCCCCCGACTCGGCCGTGGAGATACGCAGTATTTT.

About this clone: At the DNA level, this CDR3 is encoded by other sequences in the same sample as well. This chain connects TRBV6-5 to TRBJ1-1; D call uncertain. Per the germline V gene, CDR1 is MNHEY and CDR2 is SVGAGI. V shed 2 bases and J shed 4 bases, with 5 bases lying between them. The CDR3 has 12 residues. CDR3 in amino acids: CASSYEGTEAFF. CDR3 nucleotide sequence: TGTGCCAGCAGTTACGAAGGCACTGAAGCTTTCTTT.

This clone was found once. The CDR3 DNA is TGTGCCACCAGCAGAGGTCCCCTCTACGAGCAGTACTTC. This gives the protein CATSRGPLYEQYF. V is TRBV15 and J is TRBJ2-7; D is ambiguous. There are 13 residues in the CDR3. V shed 1 base and J shed 3 bases, with 7 bases lying between them. The germline V gene encodes CDR1 LNHNV and CDR2 YYDKDF (reference sequence).

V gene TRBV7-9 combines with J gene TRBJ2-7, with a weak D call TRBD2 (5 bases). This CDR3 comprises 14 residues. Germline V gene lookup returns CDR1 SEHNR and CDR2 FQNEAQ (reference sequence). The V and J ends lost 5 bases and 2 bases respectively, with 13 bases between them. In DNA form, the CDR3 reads TGTGCCAGCAGCGCTCCCGGGATTACCTACGAGCAGTACTTC. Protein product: CASSAPGITYEQYF.

CDR3 sequence reads: CASSRDSSNQPQHF. The CDR3 DNA follows: TGTGCCAGCAGTCGGGACAGTAGCAATCAGCCCCAGCATTTT. The V and J genes are TRBV9 and TRBJ1-5, with 7 bases that match TRBD1. The germline V gene has CDR1 SGDLS and CDR2 YYNGEE. V shed 5 bases, J shed 0 bases, and the junction held 2 bases outside the gene matches. The CDR3 loop spans 14 amino acids.

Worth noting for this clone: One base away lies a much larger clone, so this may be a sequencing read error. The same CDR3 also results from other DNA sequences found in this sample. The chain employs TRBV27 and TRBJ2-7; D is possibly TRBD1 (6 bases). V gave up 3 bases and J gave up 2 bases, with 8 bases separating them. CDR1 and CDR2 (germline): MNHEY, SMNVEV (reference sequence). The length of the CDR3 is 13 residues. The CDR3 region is CASSFGQPYEQYF. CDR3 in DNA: TGTGCCAGCAGTTTCGGACAGCCCTACGAGCAGTACTTC.

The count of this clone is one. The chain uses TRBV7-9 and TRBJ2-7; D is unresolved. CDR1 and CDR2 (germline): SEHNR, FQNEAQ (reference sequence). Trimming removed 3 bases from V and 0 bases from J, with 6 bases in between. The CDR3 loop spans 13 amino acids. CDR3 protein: CASSFTDSYEQYF. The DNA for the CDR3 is TGTGCCAGCAGCTTCACGGACTCCTACGAGCAGTACTTC.

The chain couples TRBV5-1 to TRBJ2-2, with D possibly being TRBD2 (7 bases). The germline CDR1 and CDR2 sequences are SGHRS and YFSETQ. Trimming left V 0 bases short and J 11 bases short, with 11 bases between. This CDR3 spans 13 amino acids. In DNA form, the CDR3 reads TGCGCCAGCAGCTTGGCCGGGGGGCGCGAGCTGTTTTTT. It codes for CASSLAGGRELFF.

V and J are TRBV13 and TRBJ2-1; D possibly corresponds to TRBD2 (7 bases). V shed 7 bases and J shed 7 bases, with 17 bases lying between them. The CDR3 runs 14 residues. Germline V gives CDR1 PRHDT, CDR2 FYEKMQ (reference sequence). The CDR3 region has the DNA TGTGCCAGCACCCCACAGGGAGGGGAAAATGAGCAGTTCTTC. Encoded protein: CASTPQGGENEQFF.

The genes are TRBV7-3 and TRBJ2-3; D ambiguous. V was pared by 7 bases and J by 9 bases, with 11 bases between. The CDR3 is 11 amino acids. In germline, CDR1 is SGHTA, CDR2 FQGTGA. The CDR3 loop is CASIEARTQYF. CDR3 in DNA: TGTGCCAGCATCGAGGCCCGAACGCAGTATTTT.

The CDR3 coding sequence is TGTGCCACCAGCAGAGAGGAGGGGATGAACACTGAAGCTTTCTTT. Translated, it gives CATSREEGMNTEAFF. V and J are TRBV15 and TRBJ1-1; tentatively, D is TRBD1 (5 bases). The germline V gene has CDR1 LNHNV and CDR2 YYDKDF (reference sequence). Trimming pared 0 bases from V and 0 bases from J, leaving 8 bases between. The CDR3 contains 15 residues.

The CDR3 sequence: CASSQDRWETYNEQFF. The CDR3 coding sequence is TGCGCCAGCAGCCAAGATCGCTGGGAAACCTACAATGAGCAGTTCTTC. The chain combines TRBV4-3 with TRBJ2-1, with no clear D. Germline V gene lookup returns CDR1 LGHNA and CDR2 YSLEER. The V and J ends lost 0 bases and 2 bases respectively, with 11 bases between them. The CDR3 runs 16 residues.

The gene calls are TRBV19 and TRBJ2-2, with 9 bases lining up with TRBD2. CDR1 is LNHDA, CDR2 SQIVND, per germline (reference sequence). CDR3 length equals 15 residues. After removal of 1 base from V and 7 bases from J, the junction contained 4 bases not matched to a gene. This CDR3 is CASSIVSGSLGELFF. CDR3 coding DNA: TGTGCCAGTAGTATAGTTAGCGGGAGCCTCGGGGAGCTGTTTTTT.

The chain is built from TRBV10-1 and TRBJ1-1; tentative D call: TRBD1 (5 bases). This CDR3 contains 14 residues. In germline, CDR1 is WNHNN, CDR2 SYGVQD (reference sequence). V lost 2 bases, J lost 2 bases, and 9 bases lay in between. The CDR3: CASSEGRDNTEAFF. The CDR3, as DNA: TGCGCCAGCAGTGAGGGCAGGGATAACACTGAAGCTTTCTTT.

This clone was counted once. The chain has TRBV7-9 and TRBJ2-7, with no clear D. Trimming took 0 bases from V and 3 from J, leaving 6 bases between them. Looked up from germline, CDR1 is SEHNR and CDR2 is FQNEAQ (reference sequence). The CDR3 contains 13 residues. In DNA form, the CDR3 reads TGTGCCAGCAGCTTAGCCGAGGTCTACGAGCAGTACTTC. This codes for CASSLAEVYEQYF.

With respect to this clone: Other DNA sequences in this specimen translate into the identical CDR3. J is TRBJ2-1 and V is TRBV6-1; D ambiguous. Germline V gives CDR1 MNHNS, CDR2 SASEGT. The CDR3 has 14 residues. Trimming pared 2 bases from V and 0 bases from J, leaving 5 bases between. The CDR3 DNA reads TGTGCCAGCAGTGAAAAGAGCTCCTACAATGAGCAGTTCTTC. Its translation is CASSEKSSYNEQFF.

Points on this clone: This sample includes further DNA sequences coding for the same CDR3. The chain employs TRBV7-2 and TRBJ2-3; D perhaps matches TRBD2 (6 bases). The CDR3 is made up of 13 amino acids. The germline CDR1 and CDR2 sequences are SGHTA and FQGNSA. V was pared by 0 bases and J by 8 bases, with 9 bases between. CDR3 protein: CASSLAGGGTQYF. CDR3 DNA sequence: TGTGCCAGCAGCTTAGCGGGAGGTGGTACGCAGTATTTT. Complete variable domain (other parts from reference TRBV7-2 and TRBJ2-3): GAGVSQSPSNKVTEKGKDVELRCDPISGHTALYWYRQSLGQGLEFLIYFQGNSAPDKSGLPSDRFSAERTGGSVSTLTIQRTQQEDSAVYLCASSLAGGGTQYFGPGTRLTVL.

CDR3 residues: CASSMDVREQFF. The CDR3 nucleotides are TGTGCCAGTAGTATGGACGTGCGTGAGCAGTTCTTC. The genes are TRBV19 and TRBJ2-1, with unresolved D. V shed 3 bases and J shed 9 bases, with 9 bases lying between them. The CDR3 sequence is 12 residues long. The germline V gene encodes CDR1 LNHDA and CDR2 SQIVND (reference sequence).

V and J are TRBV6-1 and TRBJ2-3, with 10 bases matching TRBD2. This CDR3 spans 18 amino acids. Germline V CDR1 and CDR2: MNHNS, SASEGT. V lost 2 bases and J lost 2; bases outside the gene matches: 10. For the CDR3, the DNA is TGTGCCAGCAGTGAACGGATAGCGGGAGGCCTCACCACAGATACGCAGTATTTT. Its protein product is CASSERIAGGLTTDTQYF.

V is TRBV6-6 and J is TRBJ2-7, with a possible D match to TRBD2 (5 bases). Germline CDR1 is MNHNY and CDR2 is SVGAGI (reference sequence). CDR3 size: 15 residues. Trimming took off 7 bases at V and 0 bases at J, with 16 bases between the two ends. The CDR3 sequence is CASTPRASLSYEQYF. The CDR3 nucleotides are TGTGCCAGCACTCCGAGGGCCTCCCTCTCCTACGAGCAGTACTTC.

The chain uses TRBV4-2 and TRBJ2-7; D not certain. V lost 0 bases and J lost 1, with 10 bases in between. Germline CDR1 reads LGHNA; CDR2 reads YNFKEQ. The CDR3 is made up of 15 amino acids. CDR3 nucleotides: TGTGCCAGCAGCCAAGACTGGGCGGTGTCCTACGAGCAGTACTTC. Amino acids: CASSQDWAVSYEQYF.